This T cell receptor beta chain emerged from a study of shared clonotypes between healthy human individuals. CD45RO negativity and positive selection for CCR7 defined naive CD8 cells, a population that excluded terminally differentiated effector memory CD45RA+ cells. Study-wide findings and caveats: In contrast to clonotypes shared by all four donors, non-shared clonotypes had lower generation probabilities. Researchers found naive subsets generally carried larger estimated richness than memory subsets. Across a handful of donors, naive CD4 shared 5% to 5.5%, naive CD8 3.5% to 4%, memory CD4 roughly 2.2%, memory CD8 0.4% to 0.5%.

Libraries were prepared by immunoSEQ multiplex PCR; TCRdb keeps only in-frame clonotypes and omits some of them. This sample has some 2 million clones; approximately 95% occur once, and the top ten carry roughly 1%. As for this clone: No antigen is known for it.

CDR1 and CDR2 from the germline V gene are MDHEN and SYDVKM. This CDR3 region has 13 residues. Trimming stripped 6 bases from V and 2 bases from J, with 11 bases between. The rearrangement joins TRBV28 to TRBJ2-7, with D possibly being TRBD1 (7 bases). This clonotype was obtained from a man aged 18 to 30 in good health. The sequenced sample consisted of naive CD8+ T cells sorted from blood. DNA of the CDR3: TGTGCCAGCAGCCAGGGGGAGGCCTACGAGCAGTACTTC. Its protein is CASSQGEAYEQYF.